The source of this T cell receptor (beta chain) is a study of CD8+ T cells in alopecia areata. Extracted from the samples, RNA was reverse transcribed into cDNA to serve as the sequencing template. Only in-frame clones appear in the TCRdb table, and some are missing; sequencing was by immunoSEQ multiplex PCR. The sample lists more than 90,000 clones; 55% to 65% were seen once. Germline CDR1 reads SGHTA; CDR2 reads FQGNSA. V was clipped by 5 bases and J by 2 bases, with 12 bases between them. CDR3 size: 14 residues. The chain couples TRBV7-2 to TRBJ2-5; D might be TRBD1 or TRBD2, each matching 6 bases. The material sequenced was CD4+ T cells sorted from blood. This clonotype was obtained from a human donor in good health. The CDR3 loop is CASSPTGAQETQYF. For the CDR3, the DNA is TGTGCCAGCAGCCCCACGGGGGCTCAAGAGACCCAGTACTTC.